This entry lists 8 T cell receptor beta chains sequenced from one sample in a study of cytotoxic CD8 clonotypes in ibrutinib-treated CLL. Generated by immunoSEQ multiplex PCR, the TCRdb table keeps only in-frame clones and is missing some. This sample carries just over 200,000 clones, roughly 79% of them seen once, and the ten largest clones take around 10%. Source: PBMCs, taken after 12 months of ibrutinib treatment. The receptors originated from a human donor with chronic lymphocytic leukemia.

The chain has TRBV10-3 and TRBJ2-7; D perhaps matches TRBD1 (7 bases). This CDR3 has 14 amino acids. V shed 10 bases and J shed 4 bases, with 20 bases lying between them. Germline V gene lookup returns CDR1 ENHRY and CDR2 SYGVKD. The CDR3 DNA reads as TGTGCCACCAGGGGGGCAGGGTCCGGGTACGAGCAGTACTTC. Amino acid sequence: CATRGAGSGYEQYF.

This chain uses TRBV4-2 with TRBJ2-3; D is unresolved. CDR3 size: 14 residues. Germline V lookup: CDR1 LGHNA, CDR2 YNFKEQ. Trimming took 4 bases from V and 5 from J, leaving 13 bases between them. The CDR3 DNA follows: TGTGCCAGCAGCCTTAGGACCGACCGAGATACGCAGTATTTT. Translation gives CASSLRTDRDTQYF.

J is TRBJ2-7 and V is TRBV4-2; the match to TRBD1 covers 10 bases. With V trimmed by 4 bases and J by 7 bases, 7 bases remained unmatched. This CDR3 spans 14 amino acids. In germline, CDR1 is LGHNA, CDR2 YNFKEQ. The chain's CDR3 is CASSLGTGEGEQYF. In DNA, the CDR3 is TGTGCCAGCAGCCTCGGGACAGGGGAGGGAGAGCAGTACTTC.

With regard to this clone: The sample has other DNA sequences that encode this CDR3 too. The rearrangement uses TRBV27 and TRBJ2-7, with a possible D match to TRBD2 (5 bases). CDR1 is MNHEY and CDR2 is SMNVEV in the germline V gene (reference sequence). The CDR3 covers 13 residues. The V end was cut by 3 bases, the J end by 1 base, with 7 bases between. The DNA of the CDR3 is TGTGCCAGCAGTTTCCGGGGTTCCTACGAGCAGTACTTC. Translating gives CASSFRGSYEQYF.

V usage is TRBV7-2 and J usage is TRBJ1-5; a possible D gene is TRBD1 (5 bases). The V end was cut by 7 bases, the J end by 4 bases, with 14 bases between. Germline values: CDR1 SGHTA, CDR2 FQGNSA. This CDR3 has 14 residues. DNA of the CDR3: TGTGCCAGCAAGAAACCGGGGGGAAATCAGCCCCAGCATTTT. Translation gives CASKKPGGNQPQHF.

The chain recombines TRBV5-4 with TRBJ2-3; D is undetermined. V lost 5 bases to trimming and J lost 6 bases, with 13 bases between them. Germline V gene data show CDR1 as SGHNT and CDR2 as YYREEE (reference sequence). The CDR3 sequence is 13 residues long. CDR3 residues: CASRTITSDTQYF. The CDR3 bases are TGTGCCAGCAGGACAATCACCAGCGATACGCAGTATTTT.

The CDR3: CASSVGPTEVEQFF. The CDR3 bases are TGTGCCAGCAGTGTGGGACCCACGGAGGTTGAGCAGTTCTTC. The chain couples TRBV6-5 to TRBJ2-1, with D tentatively TRBD1 or TRBD2 (5 bases each). V was pared by 5 bases and J by 9 bases, with 17 bases between. Germline V gene sequence: CDR1 MNHEY, CDR2 SVGAGI. This CDR3 is built from 14 residues.

The chain links TRBV6-6 to TRBJ2-1, with 9 bases aligning to TRBD1. J gave up 6 bases and V 2 bases, and 2 bases lay outside the gene matches. There are 14 residues in the CDR3. Germline CDR1 reads MNHNY; CDR2 reads SVGAGI (reference sequence). CDR3 bases: TGTGCCAGCAGTTACGGGACAGGGCCCAATGAGCAGTTCTTC. Translated, it gives CASSYGTGPNEQFF.